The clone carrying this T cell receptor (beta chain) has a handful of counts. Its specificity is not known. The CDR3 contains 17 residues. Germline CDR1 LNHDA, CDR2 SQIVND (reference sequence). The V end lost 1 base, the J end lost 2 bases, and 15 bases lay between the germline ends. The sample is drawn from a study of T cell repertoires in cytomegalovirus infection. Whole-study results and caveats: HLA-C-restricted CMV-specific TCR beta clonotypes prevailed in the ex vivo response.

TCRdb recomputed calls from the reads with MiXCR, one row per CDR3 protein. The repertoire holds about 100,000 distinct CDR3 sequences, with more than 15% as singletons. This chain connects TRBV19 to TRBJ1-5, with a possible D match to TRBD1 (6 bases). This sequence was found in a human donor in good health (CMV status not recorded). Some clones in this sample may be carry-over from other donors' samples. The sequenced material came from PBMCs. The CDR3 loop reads CASSIVAQGLGNQPQHF. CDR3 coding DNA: TGTGCCAGTAGTATAGTTGCCCAGGGGTTGGGCAATCAGCCCCAGCATTTT.